The source of this TCR beta chain is a study of tumor-infiltrating lymphocytes in oesophageal squamous cell carcinoma. Germline CDR1 MNHNY, CDR2 SVGAGI (reference sequence). There are 17 residues in the CDR3. TCRdb passed the PCR reads through MiXCR, listing each CDR3 protein once. The sample contains about 18,000 distinct CDR3 sequences, roughly 40% of which appear only once. This clonotype was recorded a few times. The chain couples TRBV6-6 to TRBJ2-4, with D possibly being TRBD1 (5 bases). The DNA end is a closer match to TRBJ2-7, so the J assignment may be wrong. The origin of this receptor is a male donor with esophageal squamous cell carcinoma. Sequencing input: esophageal tumor tissue. CDR3 sequence reads: CASSSDHPDMIKGEQYF. As DNA, the CDR3 is TGTGCCAGCAGTTCCGACCATCCGGACATGATAAAGGGCGAGCAGTACTTC.